The 10 T cell receptor beta chains given below trace back to one sample, sequenced in a study of cytomegalovirus exposure and HLA in healthy donors. Profiling relied on immunoSEQ multiplex PCR, and the TCRdb table lists in-frame clones only, not all of them. The sample carries 150,000 to 180,000 clones, just over 85% recorded once. Sequencing was performed on PBMCs. These receptor sequences come from a human donor in good health.

The chain joins TRBV28 to TRBJ2-7; 11 bases are a match to TRBD1. The V gene's germline CDR1 is MDHEN and CDR2 SYDVKM. The CDR3 spans 16 residues. V was clipped by 6 bases and J by 2 bases; unmatched bases: 9. CDR3 protein: CASRGTGGSVTYEQYF. Written as DNA, the CDR3 is TGTGCCAGCAGAGGGACAGGGGGGTCGGTAACCTACGAGCAGTACTTC.

The chain couples TRBV7-8 to TRBJ2-7; 7 nucleotides agree with TRBD1. Trimming cost V 1 base and J 4 bases; bases outside gene matches: 4. The CDR3 is made up of 14 amino acids. Germline CDR1 is SGHVS and CDR2 is FQNEAQ. The CDR3 DNA sequence: TGTGCCAGCAGCTTAGAAGGGGACAGTTACGAGCAGTACTTC. Translating it yields CASSLEGDSYEQYF.

This clone came up a few times. V usage is TRBV16 and J usage is TRBJ1-6, with D possibly matching TRBD1 (6 bases). The CDR3 contains 13 residues. The V gene's germline CDR1 is KGHSY and CDR2 FQNENV. Trimming removed 6 bases at V and 8 bases at J, with 11 bases between. Written as DNA, the CDR3 is TGTGCCAGCAGGGGTGGGGGCGATTCACCCCTCCACTTT. Translating gives CASRGGGDSPLHF.

The rearrangement joins TRBV30 to TRBJ1-3; D not resolved. Germline V lookup: CDR1 GTSNPN, CDR2 SVGIG (reference sequence). The V end lost 5 bases, the J end lost 0 bases, and 14 bases lay between the germline ends. The CDR3 runs 15 residues. The CDR3: CAWVRAGNSGNTIYF. The CDR3 coding sequence is TGTGCCTGGGTTCGAGCCGGTAACTCTGGAAACACCATATATTTT.

The chain has TRBV19 and TRBJ1-1; perhaps TRBD1 as D (6 bases). The ends were cut back, 4 bases at V and 5 bases at J, with 29 bases in the middle. The CDR3 has 19 residues. Germline CDR1 is LNHDA and CDR2 is SQIVND (reference sequence). For the CDR3, the DNA is TGTGCCAGTAGTAGCACTTCCACCACCGGGACACACGGTCGGACTGAAGCTTTCTTT. Translating it yields CASSSTSTTGTHGRTEAFF.

This clone was seen just once. This chain uses TRBV4-1 with TRBJ2-1, with TRBD2 as a possible D gene (5 bases). The CDR3 totals 15 residues. Trimming stripped 6 bases from V and 4 bases from J, with 16 bases between. Germline CDR1 reads MGHRA; CDR2 reads YSYEKL. This chain's CDR3 is CASSLVTSIYNEQFF. For the CDR3, the DNA is TGCGCCAGCAGTCTTGTAACTAGTATATACAATGAGCAGTTCTTC.

This sequence joins TRBV4-1 and TRBJ2-2; TRBD1 aligns across 7 bases. Unmatched junction bases numbered 6, after V lost 4 bases and J lost 7 bases. Germline values: CDR1 MGHRA, CDR2 YSYEKL. The CDR3 covers 14 residues. The CDR3 loop reads CASSPDRSIGELFF. The CDR3 DNA reads as TGCGCCAGCAGCCCGGACAGGTCCATCGGGGAGCTGTTTTTT.

The V and J genes are TRBV5-1 and TRBJ2-7; possible D gene TRBD1, 6 bases. Trimming pared 2 bases from V and 2 bases from J, leaving 11 bases between. The V gene's germline CDR1 is SGHRS and CDR2 YFSETQ. The CDR3 spans 14 residues. CDR3 nucleotide sequence: TGCGCCAGCAGCTTTAGACAGGCCCCCTACGAGCAGTACTTC. This sequence encodes CASSFRQAPYEQYF. The whole variable domain, remainder taken from reference TRBV5-1 and TRBJ2-7, is KAGVTQTPRYLIKTRGQQVTLSCSPISGHRSVSWYQQTPGQGLQFLFEYFSETQRNKGNFPGRFSGRQFSNSRSEMNVSTLELGDSALYLCASSFRQAPYEQYFGPGTRLTVT.

The CDR3 DNA reads as TGTGCCAGCAGTCCCAACAGAGAGACCCAGTACTTC. Its protein product is CASSPNRETQYF. The V and J genes are TRBV6-1 and TRBJ2-5; D is undetermined. This CDR3 contains 12 residues. In germline, CDR1 is MNHNS, CDR2 SASEGT. V shed 5 bases and J shed 4 bases, with 8 bases lying between them.

This rearrangement joins TRBV6-4 to TRBJ2-1; 10 bases match TRBD2. J gave up 6 bases and V 5 bases, and 7 bases lay outside the gene matches. The CDR3 has 15 amino acids. Germline CDR1 is MRHNA and CDR2 is SNTAGT. This CDR3 reads CASSQSGGAINEQFF. CDR3 coding DNA: TGTGCCAGCAGTCAAAGCGGGGGGGCGATCAATGAGCAGTTCTTC.